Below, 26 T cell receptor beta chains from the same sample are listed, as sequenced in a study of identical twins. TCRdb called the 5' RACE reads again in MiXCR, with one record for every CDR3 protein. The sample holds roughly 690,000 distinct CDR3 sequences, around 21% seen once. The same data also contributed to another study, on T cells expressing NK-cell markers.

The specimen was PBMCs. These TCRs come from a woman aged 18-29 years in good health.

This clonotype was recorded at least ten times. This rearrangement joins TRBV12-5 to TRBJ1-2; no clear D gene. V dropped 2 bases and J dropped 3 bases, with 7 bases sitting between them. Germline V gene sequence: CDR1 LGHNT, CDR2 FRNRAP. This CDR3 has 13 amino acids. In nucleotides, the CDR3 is TGTGCTAGTGGTTTGTACAGCCACTATGGCTACACCTTC. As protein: CASGLYSHYGYTF.

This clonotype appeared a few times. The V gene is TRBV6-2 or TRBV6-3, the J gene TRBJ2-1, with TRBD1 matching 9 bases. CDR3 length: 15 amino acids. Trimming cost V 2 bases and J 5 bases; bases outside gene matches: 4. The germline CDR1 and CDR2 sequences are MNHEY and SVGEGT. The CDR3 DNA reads TGTGCCAGCAGTTACCACAGGGGGCCCAACAATGAGCAGTTCTTC. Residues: CASSYHRGPNNEQFF.

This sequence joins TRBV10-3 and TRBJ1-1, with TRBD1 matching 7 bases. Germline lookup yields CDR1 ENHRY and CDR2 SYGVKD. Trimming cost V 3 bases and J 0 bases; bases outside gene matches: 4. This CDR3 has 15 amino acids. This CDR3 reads CAISDPDRLNTEAFF. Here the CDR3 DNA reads TGTGCCATCAGTGACCCGGACAGGTTGAACACTGAAGCTTTCTTT.

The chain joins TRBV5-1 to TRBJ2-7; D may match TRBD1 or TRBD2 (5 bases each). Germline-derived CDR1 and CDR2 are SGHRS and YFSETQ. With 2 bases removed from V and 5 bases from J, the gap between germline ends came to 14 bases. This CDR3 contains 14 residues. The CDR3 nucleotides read TGCGCCAGCAGCTTTTGGGGACCTGGGGACGAGCAGTACTTC. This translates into CASSFWGPGDEQYF.

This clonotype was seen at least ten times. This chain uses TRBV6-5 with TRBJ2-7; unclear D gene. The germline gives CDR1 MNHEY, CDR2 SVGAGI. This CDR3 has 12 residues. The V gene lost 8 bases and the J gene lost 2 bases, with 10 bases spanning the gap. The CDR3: CASGTATYEQYF. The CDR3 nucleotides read TGTGCCAGCGGTACAGCTACCTACGAGCAGTACTTC.

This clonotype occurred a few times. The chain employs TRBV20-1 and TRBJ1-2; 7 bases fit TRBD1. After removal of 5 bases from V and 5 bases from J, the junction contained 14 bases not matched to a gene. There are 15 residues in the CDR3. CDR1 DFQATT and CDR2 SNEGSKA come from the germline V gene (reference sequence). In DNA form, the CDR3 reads TGCAGTGCTCCCCCAAGGACAGGAGGGTGGTATGGCTACACCTTC. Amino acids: CSAPPRTGGWYGYTF.

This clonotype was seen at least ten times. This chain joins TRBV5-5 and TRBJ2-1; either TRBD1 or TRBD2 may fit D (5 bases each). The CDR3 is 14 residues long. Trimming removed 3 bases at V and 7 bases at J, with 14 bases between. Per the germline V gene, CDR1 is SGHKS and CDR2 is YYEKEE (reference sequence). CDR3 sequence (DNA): TGTGCCAGCAGCTACGATTGGGGGTCAAATGAGCAGTTCTTC. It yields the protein CASSYDWGSNEQFF.

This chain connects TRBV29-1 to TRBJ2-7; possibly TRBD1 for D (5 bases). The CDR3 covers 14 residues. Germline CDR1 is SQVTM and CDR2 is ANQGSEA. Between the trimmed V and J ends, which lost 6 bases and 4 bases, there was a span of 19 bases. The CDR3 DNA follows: TGCAGCGTCCAGGGTGGTAGCAGGTTTTACGAGCAGTACTTC. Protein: CSVQGGSRFYEQYF.

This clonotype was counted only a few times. The CDR3 region is CSGSLRREAEAFF. For the CDR3, the DNA is TGCAGCGGTTCCCTCAGAAGGGAAGCTGAAGCTTTCTTT. V and J are TRBV29-1 and TRBJ1-1; D is unresolved. The CDR3 consists of 13 residues. CDR1 SQVTM and CDR2 ANQGSEA come from the germline V gene. Trimming removed 7 bases from V and 6 bases from J, with 18 bases in between.

The CDR3 spells CSAREGVSGAFF. As DNA, the CDR3 is TGCAGTGCTAGAGAGGGGGTTTCTGGGGCTTTCTTT. V usage is TRBV20-1 and J usage is TRBJ1-1; weak D call: TRBD1 (5 bases). The V and J ends lost 0 bases and 11 bases respectively, with 13 bases between them. The CDR3 extends over 12 amino acids. The germline V gene has CDR1 DFQATT and CDR2 SNEGSKA (reference sequence).

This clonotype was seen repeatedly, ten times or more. This CDR3 is CASIPPEGRAGGYTF. CDR3 nucleotide sequence: TGCGCCAGCATCCCACCAGAAGGAAGGGCGGGCGGCTACACCTTC. This rearrangement joins TRBV10-2 to TRBJ1-2; D unresolved. V lost 7 bases to trimming and J lost 8 bases, with 23 bases between them. The germline CDR1 and CDR2 sequences are WSHSY and SAAADI. This CDR3 region has 15 residues.

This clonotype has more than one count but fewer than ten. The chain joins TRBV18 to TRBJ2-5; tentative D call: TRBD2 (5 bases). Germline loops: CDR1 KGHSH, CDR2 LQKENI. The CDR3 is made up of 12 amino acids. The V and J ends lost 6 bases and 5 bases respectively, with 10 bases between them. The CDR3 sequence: CASSNRGETQYF. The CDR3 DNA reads TGTGCCAGCTCCAACCGGGGTGAGACCCAGTACTTC.

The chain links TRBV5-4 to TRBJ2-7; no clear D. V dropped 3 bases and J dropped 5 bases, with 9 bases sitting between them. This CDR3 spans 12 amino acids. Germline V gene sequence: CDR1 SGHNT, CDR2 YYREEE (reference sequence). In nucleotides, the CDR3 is TGTGCCAGCAGCTCCATGGTCCACGAGCAGTACTTC. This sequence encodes CASSSMVHEQYF.

The CDR3 region has the DNA TGTGCCAGCCCTTCTAGCGGGGGGTTGTGGGAGACCCAGTACTTC. Residues: CASPSSGGLWETQYF. The J gene is TRBJ2-5, the V gene TRBV6-1; 11 bases agree with TRBD2. The germline gives CDR1 MNHNS, CDR2 SASEGT. There are 15 residues in the CDR3. After removal of 8 bases from V and 5 bases from J, the junction contained 10 bases not matched to a gene.

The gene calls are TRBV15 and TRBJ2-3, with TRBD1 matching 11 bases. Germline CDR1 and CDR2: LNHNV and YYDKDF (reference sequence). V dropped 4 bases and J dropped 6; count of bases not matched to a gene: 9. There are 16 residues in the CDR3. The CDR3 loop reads CATSIGQGAAFDTQYF. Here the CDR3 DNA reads TGTGCCACCAGCATCGGACAGGGGGCTGCTTTTGATACGCAGTATTTT.

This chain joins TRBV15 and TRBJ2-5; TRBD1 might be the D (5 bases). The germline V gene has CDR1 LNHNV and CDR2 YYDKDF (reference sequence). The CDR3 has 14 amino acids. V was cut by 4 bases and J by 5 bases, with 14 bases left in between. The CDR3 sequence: CATSMGRFGETQYF. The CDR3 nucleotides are TGTGCCACCAGCATGGGGCGTTTTGGGGAGACCCAGTACTTC.

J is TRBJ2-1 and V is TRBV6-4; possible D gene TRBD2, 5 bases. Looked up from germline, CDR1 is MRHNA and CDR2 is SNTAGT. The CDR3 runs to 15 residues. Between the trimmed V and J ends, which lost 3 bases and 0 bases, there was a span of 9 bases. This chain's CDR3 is CASSEALDSYNEQFF. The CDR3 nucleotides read TGTGCCAGCAGTGAGGCACTAGACTCCTACAATGAGCAGTTCTTC.

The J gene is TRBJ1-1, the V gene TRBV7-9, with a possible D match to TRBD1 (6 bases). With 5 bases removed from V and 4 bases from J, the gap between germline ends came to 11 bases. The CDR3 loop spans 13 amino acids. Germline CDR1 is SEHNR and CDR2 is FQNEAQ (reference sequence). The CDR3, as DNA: TGTGCCAGCAGCCACCAGGACAGCACTGAAGCTTTCTTT. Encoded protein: CASSHQDSTEAFF.

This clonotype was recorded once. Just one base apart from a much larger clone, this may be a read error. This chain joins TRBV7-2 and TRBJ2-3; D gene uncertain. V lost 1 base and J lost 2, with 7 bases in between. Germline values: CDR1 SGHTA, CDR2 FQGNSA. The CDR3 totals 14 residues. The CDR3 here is CASSLVSYTDTQYF. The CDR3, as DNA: TGTGCCAGCAGCTTAGTCTCCTACACAGATACGCAGTATTTT.

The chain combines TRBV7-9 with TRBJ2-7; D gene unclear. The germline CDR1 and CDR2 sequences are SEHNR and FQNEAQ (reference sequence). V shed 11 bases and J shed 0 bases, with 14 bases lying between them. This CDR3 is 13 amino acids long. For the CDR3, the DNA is TGTGCCGGAGATGGCGAGAGCTCCTACGAGCAGTACTTC. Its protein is CAGDGESSYEQYF.

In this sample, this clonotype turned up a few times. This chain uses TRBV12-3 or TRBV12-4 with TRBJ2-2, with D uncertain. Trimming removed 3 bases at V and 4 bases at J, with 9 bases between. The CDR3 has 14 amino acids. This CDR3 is CASSLGRPTGELFF. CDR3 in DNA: TGTGCCAGCAGTTTGGGCAGACCCACCGGGGAGCTGTTTTTT.

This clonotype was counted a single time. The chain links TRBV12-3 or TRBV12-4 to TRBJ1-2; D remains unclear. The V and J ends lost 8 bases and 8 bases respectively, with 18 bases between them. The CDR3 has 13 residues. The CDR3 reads CASGVGSLGGYTF. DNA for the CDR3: TGTGCCAGCGGAGTCGGATCGCTGGGGGGCTACACCTTC.

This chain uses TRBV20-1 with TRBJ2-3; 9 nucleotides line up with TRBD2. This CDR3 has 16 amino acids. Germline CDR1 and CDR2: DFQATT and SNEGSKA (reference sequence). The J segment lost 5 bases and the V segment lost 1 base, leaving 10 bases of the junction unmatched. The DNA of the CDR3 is TGCAGTGCTAGAGGGTGGGTAGCGGGAGTGGAAGATACGCAGTATTTT. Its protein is CSARGWVAGVEDTQYF.

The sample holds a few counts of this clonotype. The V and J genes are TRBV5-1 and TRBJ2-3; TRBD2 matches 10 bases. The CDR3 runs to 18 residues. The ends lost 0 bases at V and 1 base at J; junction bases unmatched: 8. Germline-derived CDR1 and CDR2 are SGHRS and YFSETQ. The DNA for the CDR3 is TGCGCCAGCAGCTTGGCCACGACTAGCGGGCGACGCACAGATACGCAGTATTTT. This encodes CASSLATTSGRRTDTQYF. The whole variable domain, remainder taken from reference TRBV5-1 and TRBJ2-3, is KAGVTQTPRYLIKTRGQQVTLSCSPISGHRSVSWYQQTPGQGLQFLFEYFSETQRNKGNFPGRFSGRQFSNSRSEMNVSTLELGDSALYLCASSLATTSGRRTDTQYFGPGTRLTVL.

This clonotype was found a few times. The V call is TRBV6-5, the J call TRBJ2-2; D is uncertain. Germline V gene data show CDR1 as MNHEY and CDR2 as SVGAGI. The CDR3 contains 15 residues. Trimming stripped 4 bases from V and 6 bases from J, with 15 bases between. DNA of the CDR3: TGTGCCAGCAGTTGGACCGCCCCCAGCTCCGGGGAGCTGTTTTTT. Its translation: CASSWTAPSSGELFF.

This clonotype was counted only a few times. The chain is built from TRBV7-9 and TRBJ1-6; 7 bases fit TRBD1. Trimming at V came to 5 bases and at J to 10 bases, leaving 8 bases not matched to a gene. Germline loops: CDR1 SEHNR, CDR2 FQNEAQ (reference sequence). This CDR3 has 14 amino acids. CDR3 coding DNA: TGTGCCAGCAGCGCACAGGGGTCCGACTCACCCCTCCACTTT. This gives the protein CASSAQGSDSPLHF.